Detailed here is one T cell receptor (beta chain). The data were obtained in a study of CD8 T cells in Susac syndrome. cDNA came from about 0.46 to 1 ug RNA primed by random hexamers. TCRdb re-called the immunoSEQ multiplex PCR reads with MiXCR, one entry per CDR3 protein. The sample includes some 400,000 distinct CDR3 sequences, more than 80% seen only once; the top ten take roughly 0.1%. Germline V lookup: CDR1 SGHNT, CDR2 YYREEE (reference sequence). The CDR3 is 8 residues long. Sequencing input: CD8+ T cells from PBMCs. The rearrangement links TRBV5-4 to TRBJ2-5; D not resolved. The origin of this receptor is a human donor with multiple sclerosis. The CDR3 nucleotides read TGTGCGATCGAAGAACGGTACTTC. As protein: CAIEERYF.